Below, 8 T cell receptor beta chains from the same sample are listed, as sequenced in a study of blood T cell repertoires in COVID-19. Some clones are missing from TCRdb's copy, which holds only in-frame ones; the method was immunoSEQ multiplex PCR. The sample carries 350,000 or so clones, roughly 89% recorded once. Sequencing was carried out using peripheral blood. The receptors here all came from a woman aged 55-69 years with COVID-19, enrolled during active disease.

The rearrangement uses TRBV9 and TRBJ1-2, with a tentative D call TRBD1 (6 bases). This CDR3 has 13 residues. Looked up from germline, CDR1 is SGDLS and CDR2 is YYNGEE. The V end lost 3 bases, the J end lost 3 bases, and 9 bases lay between the germline ends. In DNA, the CDR3 is TGTGCCAGCAGCGACAGGGAGTACTATGGCTACACCTTC. Its translation is CASSDREYYGYTF. Full variable domain (outside the CDR3, taken from reference TRBV9 and TRBJ1-2): DSGVTQTPKHLITATGQRVTLRCSPRSGDLSVYWYQQSLDQGLQFLIQYYNGEERAKGNILERFSAQQFPDLHSELNLSSLELGDSALYFCASSDREYYGYTFGSGTRLTVV.

J is TRBJ2-1 and V is TRBV2; 9 nucleotides line up with TRBD2. CDR1 is SNHLY, CDR2 FYNNEI, per germline. There are 15 residues in the CDR3. The trim removed 7 bases at V and 3 bases at J, leaving 7 bases unmatched. The CDR3 region has the DNA TGTGCCAGCAAATTAGCGGGGGCCCTCTACAATGAGCAGTTCTTC. It codes for CASKLAGALYNEQFF.

This clone has just a few counts. V usage is TRBV10-3 and J usage is TRBJ2-1, with 11 positions matching TRBD1. J gave up 6 bases and V 6 bases, and 4 bases lay outside the gene matches. The germline gives CDR1 ENHRY, CDR2 SYGVKD. The CDR3 loop spans 14 amino acids. DNA of the CDR3: TGTGCCATCAGCGGACAGGGGGCATCCAATGAGCAGTTCTTC. Its translation is CAISGQGASNEQFF.

The chain recombines TRBV6-1 with TRBJ2-7; perhaps TRBD2 as D (6 bases). V was shortened by 3 bases and J by 3 bases, with 15 bases between the two germline ends. CDR1 is MNHNS, CDR2 SASEGT, per germline. The CDR3 is made up of 15 amino acids. In DNA, the CDR3 is TGTGCCAGCAGTGACCCGCGGACGGGAGTCTACGAGCAGTACTTC. This sequence encodes CASSDPRTGVYEQYF.

V gene TRBV7-2 combines with J gene TRBJ2-3, with D possibly being TRBD2 (6 bases). Between the trimmed V and J ends, which lost 3 bases and 2 bases, there was a span of 12 bases. Germline V CDR1 and CDR2: SGHTA, FQGNSA. There are 15 residues in the CDR3. CDR3 amino acids: CASSFGAGLTDTQYF. CDR3 sequence (DNA): TGTGCCAGCAGCTTCGGGGCGGGGCTCACAGATACGCAGTATTTT.

The rearrangement uses TRBV7-8 and TRBJ1-5, with a tentative D call TRBD1 (5 bases). V was trimmed by 4 bases and J by 3 bases, leaving 13 bases between them. From germline, CDR1 is SGHVS and CDR2 FQNEAQ. This CDR3 is built from 15 residues. The CDR3 DNA is TGTGCCAGCAGCTCGGTTCGACAGCTCAATCAGCCCCAGCATTTT. It translates to CASSSVRQLNQPQHF.

The chain combines TRBV27 with TRBJ2-7; 9 bases line up with TRBD1. Germline CDR1 and CDR2: MNHEY and SMNVEV (reference sequence). This CDR3 contains 15 residues. The V gene end was trimmed by 6 bases and the J gene end by 4 bases; junction bases not matched to a gene: 10. The chain's CDR3 is CASSLTGTGMYEQYF. As DNA, the CDR3 is TGTGCCAGCAGCCTAACCGGGACAGGGATGTACGAGCAGTACTTC.

This chain links TRBV18 with TRBJ2-1; the D gene is possibly TRBD1 (5 bases). This CDR3 has 16 amino acids. The V end was cut by 6 bases, the J end by 6 bases, with 21 bases between. Germline lookup yields CDR1 KGHSH and CDR2 LQKENI. The CDR3 region has the DNA TGTGCCAGCTCTCAAAGGGGCGCTACAAATTCCAATGAGCAGTTCTTC. Amino acids: CASSQRGATNSNEQFF.